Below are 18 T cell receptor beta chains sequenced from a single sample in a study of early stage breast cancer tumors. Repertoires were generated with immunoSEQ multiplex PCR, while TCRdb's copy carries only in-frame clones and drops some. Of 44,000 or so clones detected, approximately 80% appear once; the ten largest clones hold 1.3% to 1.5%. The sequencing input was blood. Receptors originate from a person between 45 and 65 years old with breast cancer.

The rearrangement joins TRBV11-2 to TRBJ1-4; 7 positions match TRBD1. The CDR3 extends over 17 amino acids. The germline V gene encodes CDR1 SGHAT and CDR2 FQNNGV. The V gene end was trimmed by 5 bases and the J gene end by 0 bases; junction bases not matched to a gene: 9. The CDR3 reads CASSKSGTEATNEKLFF. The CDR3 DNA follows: TGTGCCAGCAGCAAGTCCGGGACAGAAGCAACTAATGAAAAACTGTTTTTT.

The CDR3 DNA reads as TGCGCCAGCAGAAAAACAGGGGGCTCCGGGGAGCTGTTTTTT. It yields the protein CASRKTGGSGELFF. The chain recombines TRBV5-1 with TRBJ2-2, with TRBD1 identical over 9 bases. CDR1 SGHRS and CDR2 YFSETQ come from the germline V gene. This CDR3 is built from 14 residues. The ends lost 5 bases at V and 6 bases at J; junction bases unmatched: 5. Full variable domain (outside the CDR3, taken from reference TRBV5-1 and TRBJ2-2): KAGVTQTPRYLIKTRGQQVTLSCSPISGHRSVSWYQQTPGQGLQFLFEYFSETQRNKGNFPGRFSGRQFSNSRSEMNVSTLELGDSALYLCASRKTGGSGELFFGEGSRLTVL.

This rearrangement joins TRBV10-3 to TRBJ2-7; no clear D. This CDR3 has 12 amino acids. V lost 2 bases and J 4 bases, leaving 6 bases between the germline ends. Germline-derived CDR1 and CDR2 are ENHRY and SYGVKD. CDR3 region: CAISEARYEQYF. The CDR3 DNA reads TGTGCCATCAGTGAGGCGAGATACGAGCAGTACTTC.

The CDR3 reads CAISSAGQGADTQYF. CDR3 nucleotides: TGTGCCATCAGTTCGGCAGGCCAGGGGGCCGATACGCAGTATTTT. The chain recombines TRBV10-3 with TRBJ2-3; 8 nucleotides agree with TRBD1. J gave up 6 bases and V 5 bases, and 10 bases lay outside the gene matches. CDR1 is ENHRY, CDR2 SYGVKD, per germline. This CDR3 spans 15 amino acids.

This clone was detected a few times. The CDR3 sequence: CASSTYSGETEAFF. The CDR3 nucleotides are TGTGCCAGTAGTACTTATTCAGGGGAAACTGAAGCTTTCTTT. V is TRBV19 and J is TRBJ1-1; D may be TRBD1 (6 bases). CDR3 length equals 14 residues. Germline-derived CDR1 and CDR2 are LNHDA and SQIVND (reference sequence). The V end was cut by 4 bases, the J end by 5 bases, with 14 bases between.

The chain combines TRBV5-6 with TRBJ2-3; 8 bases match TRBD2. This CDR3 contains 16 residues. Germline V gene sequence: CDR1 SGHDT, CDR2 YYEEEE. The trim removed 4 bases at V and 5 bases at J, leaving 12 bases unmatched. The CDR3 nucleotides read TGTGCCAGCAGCCCACGGGGGGGCCTTTTAGGAGATACGCAGTATTTT. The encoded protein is CASSPRGGLLGDTQYF.

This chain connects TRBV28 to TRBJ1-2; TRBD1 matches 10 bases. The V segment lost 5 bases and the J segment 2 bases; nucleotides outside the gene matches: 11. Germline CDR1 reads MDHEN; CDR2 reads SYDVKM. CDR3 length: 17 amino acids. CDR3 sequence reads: CASSGAGTGEANYGYTF. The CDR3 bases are TGTGCCAGCAGTGGCGCCGGGACAGGGGAGGCCAACTATGGCTACACCTTC.

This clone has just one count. The CDR3, as DNA: TGTGCCAGTAGTATATTCGGACAGGGAAAAGAGACCCAGTACTTC. Amino acids: CASSIFGQGKETQYF. The chain carries TRBV19 and TRBJ2-5; TRBD1 matches 8 bases. The germline V gene encodes CDR1 LNHDA and CDR2 SQIVND (reference sequence). This CDR3 comprises 15 residues. Losses at the gene ends were 2 bases for V and 3 bases for J; bases not matched to a gene: 5.

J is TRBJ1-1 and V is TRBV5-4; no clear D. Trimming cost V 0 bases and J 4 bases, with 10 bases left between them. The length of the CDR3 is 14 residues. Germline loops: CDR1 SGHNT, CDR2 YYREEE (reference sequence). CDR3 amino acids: CASSLGVDGTEAFF. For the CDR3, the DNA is TGTGCCAGCAGCTTGGGTGTGGATGGCACTGAAGCTTTCTTT. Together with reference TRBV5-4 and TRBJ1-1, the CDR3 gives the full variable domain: ETGVTQSPTHLIKTRGQQVTLRCSSQSGHNTVSWYQQALGQGPQFIFQYYREEENGRGNFPPRFSGLQFPNYSSELNVNALELDDSALYLCASSLGVDGTEAFFGQGTRLTVV.

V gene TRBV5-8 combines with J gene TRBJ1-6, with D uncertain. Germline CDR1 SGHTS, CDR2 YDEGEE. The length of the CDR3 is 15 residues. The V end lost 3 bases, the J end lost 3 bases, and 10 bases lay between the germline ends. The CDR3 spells CASSSVNYYNSPLHF. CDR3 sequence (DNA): TGTGCCAGCAGCTCGGTTAATTACTATAATTCACCCCTCCACTTT. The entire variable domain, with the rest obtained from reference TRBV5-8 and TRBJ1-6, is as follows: EAGVTQSPTHLIKTRGQQATLRCSPISGHTSVYWYQQALGLGLQFLLWYDEGEERNRGNFPPRFSGRQFPNYSSELNVNALELEDSALYLCASSSVNYYNSPLHFGNGTRLTVT.

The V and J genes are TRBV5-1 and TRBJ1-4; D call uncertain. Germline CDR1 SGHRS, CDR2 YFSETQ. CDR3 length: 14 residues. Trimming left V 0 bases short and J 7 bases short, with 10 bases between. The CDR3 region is CASSLDMEGEKLFF. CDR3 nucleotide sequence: TGCGCCAGCAGCTTGGATATGGAGGGTGAAAAACTGTTTTTT.

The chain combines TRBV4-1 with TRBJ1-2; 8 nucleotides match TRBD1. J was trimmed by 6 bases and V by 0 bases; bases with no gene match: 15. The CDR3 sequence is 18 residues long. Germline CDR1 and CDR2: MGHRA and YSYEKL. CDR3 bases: TGCGCCAGCAGCCAAGATAAATCGTTAACAGGGGGGATAAATGGCTACACCTTC. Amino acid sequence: CASSQDKSLTGGINGYTF.

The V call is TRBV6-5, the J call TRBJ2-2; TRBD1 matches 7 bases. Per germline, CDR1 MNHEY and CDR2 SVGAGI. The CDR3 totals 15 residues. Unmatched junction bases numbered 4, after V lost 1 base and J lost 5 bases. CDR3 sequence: CASSYWTGGTGELFF. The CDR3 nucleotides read TGTGCCAGCAGTTACTGGACAGGTGGGACCGGGGAGCTGTTTTTT.

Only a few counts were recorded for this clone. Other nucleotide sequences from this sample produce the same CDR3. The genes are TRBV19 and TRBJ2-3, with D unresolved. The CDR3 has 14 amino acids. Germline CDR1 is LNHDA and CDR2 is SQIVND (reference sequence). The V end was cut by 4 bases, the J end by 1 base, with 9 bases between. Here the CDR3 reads CASSTAGGTDTQYF. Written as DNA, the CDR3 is TGTGCCAGTAGTACGGCAGGAGGCACAGATACGCAGTATTTT.

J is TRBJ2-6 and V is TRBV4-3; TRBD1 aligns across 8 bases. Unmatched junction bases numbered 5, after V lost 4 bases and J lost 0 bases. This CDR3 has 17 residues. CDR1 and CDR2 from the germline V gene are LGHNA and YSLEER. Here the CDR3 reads CASSPGTGGSGANVLTF. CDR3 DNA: TGCGCCAGCAGCCCCGGGACAGGTGGCTCTGGGGCCAACGTCCTGACTTTC.

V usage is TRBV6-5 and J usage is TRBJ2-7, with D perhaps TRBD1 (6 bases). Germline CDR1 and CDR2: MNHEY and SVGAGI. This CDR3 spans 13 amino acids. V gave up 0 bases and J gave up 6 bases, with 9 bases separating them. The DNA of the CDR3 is TGTGCCAGCAGTTACTCGGGACACGGCGAGCAGTACTTC. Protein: CASSYSGHGEQYF.

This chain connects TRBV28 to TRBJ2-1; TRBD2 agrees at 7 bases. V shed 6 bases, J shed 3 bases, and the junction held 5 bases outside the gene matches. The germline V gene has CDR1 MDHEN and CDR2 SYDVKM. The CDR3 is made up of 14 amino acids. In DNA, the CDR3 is TGTGCCAGCAGCCTTTGGGGGGGCTACAATGAGCAGTTCTTC. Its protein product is CASSLWGGYNEQFF.

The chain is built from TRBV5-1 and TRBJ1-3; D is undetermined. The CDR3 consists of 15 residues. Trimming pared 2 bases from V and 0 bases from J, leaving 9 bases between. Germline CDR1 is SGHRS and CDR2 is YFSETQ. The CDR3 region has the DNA TGCGCCAGCAGCTTAACGGGGAACTCTGGAAACACCATATATTTT. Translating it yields CASSLTGNSGNTIYF.